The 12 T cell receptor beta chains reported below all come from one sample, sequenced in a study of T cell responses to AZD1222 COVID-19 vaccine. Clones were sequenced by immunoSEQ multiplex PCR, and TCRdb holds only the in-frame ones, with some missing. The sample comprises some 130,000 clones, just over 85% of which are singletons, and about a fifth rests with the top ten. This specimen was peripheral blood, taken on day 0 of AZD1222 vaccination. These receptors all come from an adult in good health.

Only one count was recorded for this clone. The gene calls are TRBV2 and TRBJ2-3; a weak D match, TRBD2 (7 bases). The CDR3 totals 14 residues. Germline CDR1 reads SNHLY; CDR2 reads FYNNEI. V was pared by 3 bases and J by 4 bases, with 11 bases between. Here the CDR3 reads CASSEGGAPDTQYF. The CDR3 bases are TGTGCCAGCAGTGAGGGGGGGGCTCCAGATACGCAGTATTTT.

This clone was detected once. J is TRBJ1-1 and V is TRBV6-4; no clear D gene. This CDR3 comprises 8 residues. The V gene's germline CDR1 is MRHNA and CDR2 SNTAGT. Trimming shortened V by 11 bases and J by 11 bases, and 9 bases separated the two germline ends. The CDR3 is CAETYAFF. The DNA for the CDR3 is TGTGCCGAAACGTATGCTTTCTTT.

The CDR3: CASSLITRSGANVLTF. As DNA, the CDR3 is TGTGCCAGCAGCTTGATCACACGTTCTGGGGCCAACGTCCTGACTTTC. V usage is TRBV5-4 and J usage is TRBJ2-6; D unresolved. The CDR3 is 16 residues long. Trimming left V 1 base short and J 1 base short, with 9 bases between. Germline-derived CDR1 and CDR2 are SGHNT and YYREEE (reference sequence).

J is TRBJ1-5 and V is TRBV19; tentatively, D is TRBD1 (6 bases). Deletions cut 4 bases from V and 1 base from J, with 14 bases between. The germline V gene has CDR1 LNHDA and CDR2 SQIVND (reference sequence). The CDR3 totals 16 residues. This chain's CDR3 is CASSTNWDISNQPQHF. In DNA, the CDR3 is TGTGCCAGTAGTACTAACTGGGACATCAGCAATCAGCCCCAGCATTTT. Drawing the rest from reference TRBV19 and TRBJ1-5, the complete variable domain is DGGITQSPKYLFRKEGQNVTLSCEQNLNHDAMYWYRQDPGQGLRLIYYSQIVNDFQKGDIAEGYSVSREKKESFPLTVTSAQKNPTAFYLCASSTNWDISNQPQHFGDGTRLSIL.

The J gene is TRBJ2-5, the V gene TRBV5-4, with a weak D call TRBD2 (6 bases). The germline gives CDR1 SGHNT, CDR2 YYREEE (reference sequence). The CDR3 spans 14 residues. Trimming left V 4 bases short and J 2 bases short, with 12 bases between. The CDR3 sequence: CASSPTSFQETQYF. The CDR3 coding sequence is TGTGCCAGCAGCCCAACTAGCTTTCAAGAGACCCAGTACTTC.

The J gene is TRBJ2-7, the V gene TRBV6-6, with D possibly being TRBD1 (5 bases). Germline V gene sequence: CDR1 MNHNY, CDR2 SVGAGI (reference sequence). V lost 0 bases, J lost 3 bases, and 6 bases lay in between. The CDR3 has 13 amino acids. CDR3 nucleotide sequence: TGTGCCAGCAGTTACTCGACAGACTACGAGCAGTACTTC. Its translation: CASSYSTDYEQYF.

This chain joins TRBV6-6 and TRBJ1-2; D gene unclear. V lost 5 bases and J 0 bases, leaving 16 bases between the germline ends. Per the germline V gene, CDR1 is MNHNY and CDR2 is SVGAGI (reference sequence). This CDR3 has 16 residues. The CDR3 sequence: CASSHLKRRTNYGYTF. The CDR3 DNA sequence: TGTGCCAGCAGTCACCTGAAAAGGAGAACTAACTATGGCTACACCTTC.

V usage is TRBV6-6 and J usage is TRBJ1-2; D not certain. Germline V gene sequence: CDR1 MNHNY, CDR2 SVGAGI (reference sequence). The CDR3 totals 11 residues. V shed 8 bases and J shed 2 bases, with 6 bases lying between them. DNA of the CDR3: TGTGCCAGCGGGCCAAACTATGGCTACACCTTC. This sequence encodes CASGPNYGYTF.

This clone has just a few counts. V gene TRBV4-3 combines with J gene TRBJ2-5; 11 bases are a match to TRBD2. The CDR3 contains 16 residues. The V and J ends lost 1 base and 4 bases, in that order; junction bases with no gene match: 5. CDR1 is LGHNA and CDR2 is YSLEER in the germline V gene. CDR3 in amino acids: CASSQVGTSGRETQYF. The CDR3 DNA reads TGCGCCAGCAGCCAAGTTGGGACTAGCGGACGAGAGACCCAGTACTTC.

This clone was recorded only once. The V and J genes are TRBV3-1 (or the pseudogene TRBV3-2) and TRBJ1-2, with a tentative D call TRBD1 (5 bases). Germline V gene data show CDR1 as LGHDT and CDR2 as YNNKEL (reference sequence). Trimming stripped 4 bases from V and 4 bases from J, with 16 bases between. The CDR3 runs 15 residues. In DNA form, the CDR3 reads TGTGCCAGCAGCCCAGCTGGGGGAGCGCCCTATGGCTACACCTTC. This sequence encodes CASSPAGGAPYGYTF.

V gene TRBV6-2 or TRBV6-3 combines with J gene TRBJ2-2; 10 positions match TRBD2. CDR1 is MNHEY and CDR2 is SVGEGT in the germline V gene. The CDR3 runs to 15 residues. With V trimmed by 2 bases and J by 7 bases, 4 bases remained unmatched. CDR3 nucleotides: TGTGCCAGCAGTTACAGCGGGGGGGTCGGCGGGGAGCTGTTTTTT. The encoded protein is CASSYSGGVGGELFF.

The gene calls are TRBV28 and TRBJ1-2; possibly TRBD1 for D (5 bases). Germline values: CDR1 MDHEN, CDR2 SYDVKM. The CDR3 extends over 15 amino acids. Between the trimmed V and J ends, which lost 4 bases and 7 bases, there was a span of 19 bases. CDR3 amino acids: CASSYLGTLSGGYTF. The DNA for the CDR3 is TGTGCCAGCAGTTACCTCGGGACCTTGTCTGGTGGCTACACCTTC.